A single sample is the source of the 10 T cell receptor beta chains below, sequenced in a study of human T cells and chemical hapten exposure. Time point of the sample: patch test 3, about 24 weeks after DPC sensitization. Treatment noted: therapeutic diphenylcyclopropenone sensitization with weekly scalp DPC. Using its own MiXCR run on the RACE reads, TCRdb lists one record per CDR3 protein. The sample consists of 150,000 to 200,000 distinct CDR3 sequences, 28% of them appearing once. The sequences come from whole blood, collected in connection with sensitization to the hapten diphenylcyclopropenone (DPC). These receptors came from a young woman with alopecia areata. Some clones in this sample may be carry-over from other donors' samples.

J is TRBJ1-2 and V is TRBV29-1; D is unresolved. CDR3 length: 12 residues. Germline-derived CDR1 and CDR2 are SQVTM and ANQGSEA. Trimming stripped 1 base from V and 8 bases from J, with 11 bases between. The DNA of the CDR3 is TGCAGCGTTGAAGCCGGGCCCGGAGGCTACACCTTC. Its protein product is CSVEAGPGGYTF. Filled out from reference TRBV29-1 and TRBJ1-2, the complete variable domain reads SAVISQKPSRDICQRGTSLTIQCQVDSQVTMMFWYRQQPGQSLTLIATANQGSEATYESGFVIDKFPISRPNLTFSTLTVSNMSPEDSSIYLCSVEAGPGGYTFGSGTRLTVV.

This chain joins TRBV1 and TRBJ2-2; the D segment call TRBD2 is taken from the table without a DNA check. TRBV1 is described as a pseudogene. The CDR3 is 18 residues long. CDR3 sequence: CTSSRGLAGGPNTGELFF. In DNA, the CDR3 is TGCACCAGCAGCCGCGGACTAGCGGGAGGTCCGAACACCGGGGAGCTGTTTTTT.

This chain uses TRBV20-1 with TRBJ2-1; 12 bases align to TRBD2. Germline V CDR1 and CDR2: DFQATT, SNEGSKA (reference sequence). V shed 6 bases and J 4 bases; nucleotides not matched to a gene: 7. The CDR3 loop spans 15 amino acids. The chain's CDR3 is CSATTSGRPYNEQFF. The CDR3 nucleotides read TGCAGTGCAACAACTAGCGGGAGGCCTTACAATGAGCAGTTCTTC.

The chain uses TRBV7-9 and TRBJ1-6; D possibly corresponds to TRBD1 (5 bases). Trimming shortened V by 5 bases and J by 10 bases, and 18 bases separated the two germline ends. The CDR3 runs 15 residues. In germline, CDR1 is SEHNR, CDR2 FQNEAQ (reference sequence). CDR3 sequence: CASSPPGTGISPLHF. For the CDR3, the DNA is TGTGCCAGCAGCCCCCCAGGGACGGGTATATCACCCCTCCACTTT.

This clonotype was seen many times. The genes are TRBV5-1 and TRBJ2-5; weak D call: TRBD2 (5 bases). V dropped 6 bases and J dropped 1 base, with 13 bases sitting between them. There are 14 residues in the CDR3. CDR1 and CDR2 from the germline V gene are SGHRS and YFSETQ. The CDR3 nucleotides are TGCGCCAGCATAGAGGGTACCCTCCAAGAGACCCAGTACTTC. It yields the protein CASIEGTLQETQYF.

This clonotype was counted between two and nine times. This chain links TRBV19 with TRBJ2-7; 7 bases map to TRBD1. V lost 4 bases to trimming and J lost 5 bases; unmatched junction nucleotides: 11. Germline values: CDR1 LNHDA, CDR2 SQIVND (reference sequence). This CDR3 is built from 15 residues. CDR3 protein: CASSTQTGQVHEQYF. The CDR3 DNA reads as TGTGCCAGTAGTACTCAGACAGGGCAGGTCCACGAGCAGTACTTC.

The chain uses TRBV12-3 or TRBV12-4 and TRBJ1-5; 8 bases are shared with TRBD1. With 3 bases clipped from V and 6 bases from J, the junction kept 4 bases outside the gene matches. The length of the CDR3 is 14 residues. The CDR3 protein is CASSLTGESQPQHF. The CDR3 DNA sequence: TGTGCCAGCAGTTTGACAGGGGAATCTCAGCCCCAGCATTTT.

This clonotype occurred a few times. The rearrangement links TRBV6-1 to TRBJ1-1; D perhaps matches TRBD1 (5 bases). The ends were cut back, 7 bases at V and 3 bases at J, with 18 bases in the middle. The germline V gene has CDR1 MNHNS and CDR2 SASEGT. This CDR3 spans 15 amino acids. The CDR3 coding sequence is TGTGCCAGCACCCCCACCCCGACAGTCTACACTGAAGCTTTCTTT. It encodes CASTPTPTVYTEAFF.

This clonotype showed up just a few times. The gene calls are TRBV20-1 and TRBJ1-5; 8 bases agree with TRBD1. Germline values: CDR1 DFQATT, CDR2 SNEGSKA (reference sequence). V was pared by 1 base and J by 2 bases, with 7 bases of the junction left unmatched. The CDR3 totals 16 residues. CDR3 bases: TGCAGTGCTAGAGGACAGGGGCTGGGCGGCAATCAGCCCCAGCATTTT. This sequence encodes CSARGQGLGGNQPQHF.

The sample holds a few counts of this clonotype. This chain links TRBV11-2 with TRBJ2-1; 9 bases are shared with TRBD2. Germline values: CDR1 SGHAT, CDR2 FQNNGV. V was pared by 4 bases and J by 7 bases, with 11 bases of the junction left unmatched. The CDR3 totals 16 residues. The CDR3 DNA is TGTGCCAGCAGCTCGATGGCGGGAGGGGTACTGAATGAGCAGTTCTTC. This sequence encodes CASSSMAGGVLNEQFF.